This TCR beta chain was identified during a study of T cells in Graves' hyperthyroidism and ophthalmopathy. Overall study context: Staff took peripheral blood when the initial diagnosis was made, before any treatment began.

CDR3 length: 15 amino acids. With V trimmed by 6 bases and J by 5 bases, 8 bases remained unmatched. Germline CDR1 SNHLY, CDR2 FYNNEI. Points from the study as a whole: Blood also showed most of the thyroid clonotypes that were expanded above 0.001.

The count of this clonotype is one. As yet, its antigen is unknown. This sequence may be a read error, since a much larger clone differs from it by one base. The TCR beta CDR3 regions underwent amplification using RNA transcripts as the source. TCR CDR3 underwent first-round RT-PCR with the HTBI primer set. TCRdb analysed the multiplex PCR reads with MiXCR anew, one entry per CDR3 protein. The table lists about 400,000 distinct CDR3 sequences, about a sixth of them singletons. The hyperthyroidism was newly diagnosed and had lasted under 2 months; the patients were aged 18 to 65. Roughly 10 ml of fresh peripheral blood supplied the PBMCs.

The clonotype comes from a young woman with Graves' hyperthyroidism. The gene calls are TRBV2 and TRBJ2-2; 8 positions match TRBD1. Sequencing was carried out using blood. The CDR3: CASRPDRADTGELFF. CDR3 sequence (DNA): TGTGCCAGCAGACCGGACAGGGCCGATACCGGGGAGCTGTTTTTT.